This TCR beta chain was observed in a study of blood T cell repertoires in COVID-19. For the study at large: Acute and convalescent COVID-19 samples came from the United States, Italy and Spain. PBMCs, B-cell-depleted T cells, or T cells provided the cDNA or gDNA that made up the material.

In the original workflow: Reference gene primer amplification yielded estimated nucleated cell counts. Here immunoSEQ multiplex PCR was the method, and the copy in TCRdb shows in-frame clones only, minus some. V and J calls and clone size follow that table, whereas D and trimming were derived from the DNA. The data hold roughly 70,000 clones, with approximately 80% observed a single time. Trimming stripped 1 base from V and 3 bases from J, with 16 bases between. The CDR3 extends over 16 amino acids. In germline, CDR1 is SGHVS, CDR2 FNYEAQ. Only one count was recorded for this clone. The chain uses TRBV7-6 and TRBJ2-7; D unresolved. This clonotype was sampled from an elderly woman with active or convalescent COVID-19. Sequenced input: peripheral blood. The CDR3 loop reads CASSLVVAANYYEQYF. In DNA form, the CDR3 reads TGTGCCAGCAGCTTAGTAGTTGCGGCTAATTACTACGAGCAGTACTTC.